The clone carrying this TCR beta chain was detected a few times. Its target is unknown. The data stem from a study of healthy donors' naive CD4 and CD8 T cells. In germline, CDR1 is MDHEN, CDR2 SYDVKM. V lost 2 bases, J lost 4 bases, and 9 bases lay in between. The CDR3 is made up of 14 amino acids. CD4+CD8-CD45RO-CD45RA+ cells were naive CD4+; CD8+CD4-CD45RA+CD27bright cells were naive CD8+. Points from the study as a whole: About 13% of CD4/CD8 propensity variance appeared explained by V, J and CDR3 charge. Negatively charged CDR3s marked CD8+ lineage; positively charged CDR3s marked CD4+ lineage. Naive CD4+ and CD8+ cells reportedly differed in usage of most V and J genes.

Starting from roughly 0.45 ug of total RNA, TCR libraries were made with linear amplification. Using its own MiXCR run on the reads, TCRdb lists one record per CDR3 protein. The sample yields about 180,000 distinct CDR3 sequences, about 70% seen once. The chain recombines TRBV28 with TRBJ1-5; D not certain. The sequence was collected from a pool of human donors in good health; the sample pools cells from several healthy donors. Sequencing was done on a sample of naive CD4+ and CD8+ T cells sorted from blood, pooled from several donors. Here the CDR3 reads CASSLAGGNQPQHF. CDR3 DNA sequence: TGTGCCAGCAGTTTAGCGGGAGGGAATCAGCCCCAGCATTTT.